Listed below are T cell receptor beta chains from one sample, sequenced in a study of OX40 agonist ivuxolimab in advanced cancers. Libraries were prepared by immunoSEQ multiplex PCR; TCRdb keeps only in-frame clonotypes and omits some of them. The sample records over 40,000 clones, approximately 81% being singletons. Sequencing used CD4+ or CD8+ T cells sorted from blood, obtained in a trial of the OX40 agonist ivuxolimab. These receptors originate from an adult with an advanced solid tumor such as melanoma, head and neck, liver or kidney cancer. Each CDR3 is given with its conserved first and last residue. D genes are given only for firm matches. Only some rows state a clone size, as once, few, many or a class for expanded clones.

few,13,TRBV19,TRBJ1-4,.,CASTVNQNEKLFF,TGTGCCAGTACTGTTAACCAGAATGAAAAACTGTTTTTT
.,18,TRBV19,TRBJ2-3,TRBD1,CASSIEGPGTGGTDTQYF,TGTGCCAGTAGTATTGAAGGGCCCGGGACAGGGGGCACAGATACGCAGTATTTT
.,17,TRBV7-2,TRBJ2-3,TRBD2,CASSPWTSGVVTDTQYF,TGTGCCAGCAGCCCGTGGACTAGCGGAGTAGTCACAGATACGCAGTATTTT
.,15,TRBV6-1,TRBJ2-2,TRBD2,CASSQTGTSAGELFF,TGTGCCAGCAGTCAGACCGGGACTAGTGCCGGGGAGCTGTTTTTT
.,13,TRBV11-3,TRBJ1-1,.,CASSLGGNTEAFF,TGTGCCAGCAGCTTAGGCGGGAACACTGAAGCTTTCTTT
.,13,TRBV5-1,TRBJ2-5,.,CASSLGFRETQYF,TGCGCCAGCAGCTTGGGGTTCAGAGAGACCCAGTACTTC
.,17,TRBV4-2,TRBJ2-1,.,CASSQVGAGQSYNEQFF,TGTGCCAGCAGCCAAGTTGGGGCGGGGCAGTCCTACAATGAGCAGTTCTTC
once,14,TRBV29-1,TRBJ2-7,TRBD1,CSVGPTGGLNEQYF,TGCAGCGTTGGACCAACAGGGGGCCTAAACGAGCAGTACTTC
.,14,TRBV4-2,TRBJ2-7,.,CASSHSDGPYEQYF,TGTGCCAGCAGCCACTCGGACGGGCCCTACGAGCAGTACTTC
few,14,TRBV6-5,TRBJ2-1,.,CASTGGTHYNEQFF,TGTGCCAGCACCGGCGGGACCCACTACAATGAGCAGTTCTTC
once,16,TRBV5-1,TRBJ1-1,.,CASSLHPTGAQAEAFF,TGCGCCAGCAGCTTGCATCCTACGGGGGCGCAGGCTGAAGCTTTCTTT
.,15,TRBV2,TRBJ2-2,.,CASSERTGYTGELFF,TGTGCCAGCAGTGAAAGGACGGGATACACCGGGGAGCTGTTTTTT
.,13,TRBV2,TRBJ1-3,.,CASRQGSGNTIYF,TGTGCCAGCAGACAGGGCTCTGGAAACACCATATATTTT
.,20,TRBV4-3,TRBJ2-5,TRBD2,CASSQDSISWGLAGRETQYF,TGCGCCAGCAGCCAAGATAGCATATCTTGGGGACTAGCGGGAAGAGAGACCCAGTACTTC
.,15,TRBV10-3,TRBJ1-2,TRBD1,CAISVGQGLNYGYTF,TGTGCCATCAGTGTCGGACAGGGCCTTAACTATGGCTACACCTTC
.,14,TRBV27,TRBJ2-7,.,CASSLSQGSYEQYF,TGTGCCAGCAGTTTATCGCAGGGTTCCTACGAGCAGTACTTC
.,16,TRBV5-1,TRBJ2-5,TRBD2,CASSAGTSGTRKTQYF,TGCGCCAGCAGCGCCGGGACTAGCGGGACCCGGAAGACCCAGTACTTC
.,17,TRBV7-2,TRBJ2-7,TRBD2,CASSLLRGRPQDYEQYF,TGTGCCAGCAGCTTATTACGCGGGAGGCCCCAGGACTACGAGCAGTACTTC
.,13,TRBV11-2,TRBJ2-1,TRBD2,CASSLALAGEQFF,TGTGCCAGCAGCTTAGCTCTAGCGGGAGAACAGTTCTTC
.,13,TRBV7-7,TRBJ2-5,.,CASSLVSSETQYF,TGTGCCAGCAGCTTAGTCTCATCCGAGACCCAGTACTTC
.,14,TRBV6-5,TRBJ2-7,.,CASSARVFPYEQYF,TGTGCCAGCAGTGCCAGGGTTTTCCCTTACGAGCAGTACTTC
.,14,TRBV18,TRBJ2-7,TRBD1,CASSPGTGTYEQYF,TGTGCCAGCTCACCCGGGACAGGGACCTACGAGCAGTACTTC
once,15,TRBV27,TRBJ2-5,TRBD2,CASSLGLAFQETQYF,TGTGCCAGCAGTCTTGGACTAGCTTTTCAAGAGACCCAGTACTTC
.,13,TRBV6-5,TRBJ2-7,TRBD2,CASHTSGRYEQYF,TGTGCCAGTCACACTAGCGGGAGGTACGAGCAGTACTTC
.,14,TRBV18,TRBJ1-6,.,CASSPKEDNSPLHF,TGTGCCAGCTCACCAAAGGAGGATAATTCACCCCTCCACTTT
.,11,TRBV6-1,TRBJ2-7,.,CASANPYEQYF,TGTGCCAGCGCCAACCCCTACGAGCAGTACTTC
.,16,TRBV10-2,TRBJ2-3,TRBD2,CASRGGVAANTDTQYF,TGCGCCAGCAGGGGGGGGGTAGCGGCTAACACAGATACGCAGTATTTT
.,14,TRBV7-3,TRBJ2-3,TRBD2,CASSFRGGRDTQYF,TGTGCCAGCAGCTTCCGGGGGGGAAGAGATACGCAGTATTTT
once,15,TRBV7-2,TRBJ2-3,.,CASSLDGRDMDTQYF,TGTGCCAGCAGCTTAGATGGGCGAGATATGGATACGCAGTATTTT
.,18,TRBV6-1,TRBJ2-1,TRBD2,CASSEAAIAGSGYNEQFF,TGTGCCAGCAGTGAAGCGGCGATAGCGGGAAGTGGCTACAATGAGCAGTTCTTC
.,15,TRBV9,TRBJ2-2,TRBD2,CASSVEGLSTGELFF,TGTGCCAGCAGCGTAGAGGGACTAAGTACCGGGGAGCTGTTTTTT
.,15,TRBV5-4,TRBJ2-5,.,CASSLEVREIETQYF,TGTGCCAGCAGCTTGGAGGTACGGGAGATAGAGACCCAGTACTTC
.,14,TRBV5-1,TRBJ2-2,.,CASSLVGSAGELFF,TGCGCCAGCAGCTTGGTCGGGAGCGCCGGGGAGCTGTTTTTT
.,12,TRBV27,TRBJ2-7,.,CASRRDPYEQYF,TGTGCCAGCAGGAGGGACCCCTACGAGCAGTACTTC
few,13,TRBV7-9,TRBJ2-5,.,CASSLGRDETQYF,TGTGCCAGCAGCTTAGGGCGGGACGAGACCCAGTACTTC
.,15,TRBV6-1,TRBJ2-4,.,CASSEAPGAKNIQYF,TGTGCCAGCAGTGAAGCCCCAGGGGCCAAAAACATTCAGTACTTC
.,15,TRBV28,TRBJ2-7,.,CASRVGWDISYEQYF,TGTGCCAGCAGGGTGGGCTGGGACATCTCCTACGAGCAGTACTTC
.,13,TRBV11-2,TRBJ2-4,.,CASSVGPPNIQYF,TGTGCCAGCAGTGTAGGGCCCCCAAACATTCAGTACTTC
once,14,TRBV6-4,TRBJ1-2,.,CASSPSRELFGYTF,TGTGCCAGCAGCCCCTCCCGGGAACTCTTCGGCTACACCTTC